This T cell receptor beta chain was identified during a study of identifying expanded T cells in peripheral blood (dated by TCRdb to between 2019 and 2020). Some background on the complete study: Technical replicates were generated by sequencing separate aliquots of the same genomic DNA pool, with four replicates compared pairwise.

No immune events such as infections were documented for the healthy donors during the collection period. Time-dependent variance in a beta-binomial model of T-cell clone differential abundance was calibrated using healthy-donor blood repertoires as a training cohort. The training cohort was composed of 10 or so healthy donors, 3 female and 7 male. An age range of roughly 25 to 65 years, with an average of 43 years, was recorded for the donors. Obtained from a commercial supplier, whole blood was collected from each healthy donor at three time points set around 13 days apart. For immunosequencing, genomic DNA was extracted from unsorted whole blood. Broad study findings and their caveats: Between technical replicates the binomial model flagged approximately 1.2 differentially abundant clones, whereas over around 2 weeks the binomial model flagged about 15 and over approximately 4 weeks around 20. The authors expected that biological variance in healthy repertoires might rise further over much longer intervals, such as months to years. Both the number of clones called differentially abundant and the false-positive rate were significantly reduced by the beta-binomial model across all healthy-donor time intervals. Variance in clone template counts between two-week samples significantly increased with total template count across all healthy donors.

V and J lose 4 bases and 1 base, and a span of 16 bases separates them. The germline V gene (reference sequence) supplies CDR1 SEHNR and CDR2 FQNEAQ. The CDR3 contains 16 residues, cysteine and phenylalanine counted. This entry keeps only the CDR3 DNA: 48 bases, framed from base 1. The immunoSEQ Assay, which uses bias-controlled multiplex PCR amplification of genomic DNA, was used to profile TCRbeta CDR3 regions. Turning to the authors' computational methods: The absolute abundance of each unique TCRbeta CDR3 region was quantified after sequences were collapsed and filtered. Differential abundance was tested with two models: a binomial (Fisher-equivalent) model and a beta-binomial model that adds time-dependent variance fitted from healthy donors. Clones with fewer than 5 combined templates were removed, and a clone was called differentially abundant if the clone's Benjamini-Hochberg FDR was below 0.01. In the beta-binomial model, variance was expressed as a function of the total template count across the two samples, in the form v = (b*log(k)+a)^2. TCRdb retrieved this table from immuneACCESS and kept in-frame rearrangements only. Not all clones are present; in checked studies, unresolved V genes account for under half, and no reason is known for the remainder. D and trimming come from the DNA, and the V and J calls and clone size come from that table. This sample has about 100,000 clones in its table, and roughly 87% of those were observed once. 15% to 20% of the sample is in the top ten clones.

As to this clone: Its antigen target is currently unknown. It has no much larger one-base neighbor in the sample; base qualities were not kept. Other DNA sequences in this specimen translate into the identical CDR3.

The sequence joins TRBV7-9 to TRBJ1-1, with no D gene named confidently. The TCR was taken from a person aged 18 to 70 in good health. Sequencing input: blood. The DNA is as follows: TGTGCCAGCAGCTCCGGCGTTACGGGAGCGAACACTGAAGCTTTCTTT. This encodes CASSSGVTGANTEAFF.